This T cell receptor (delta chain) is drawn from a study of gamma-delta chains in newborns, infants, children (dated by TCRdb to about 2019). As for the study more broadly: According to the title of the study, polyclonal expansion of innate gammadelta T cells immediately after birth is driven by microbial exposure. The study investigated how microbial exposure shaped innate gammadelta T cell populations in human newborns immediately after birth.

With respect to this clone: The clone's antigen remains unknown. A clone one base away is much larger, so this may be a read error.

Sequencing was carried out with an Illumina MiSeq. TCRdb recomputed clones from the public reads with CATT; identical DNA rows were then combined. The sample profile shows under 8,000 delta-chain clones; 2.1% of them were found once. Clones ranked in the top ten supply approximately 10% of the sample. The CDR3 holds 16 amino acids from the cysteine to the phenylalanine. Of all the DNA, just the CDR3 is kept, 48 bases in frame from base 1. Cut back by 0 bases and 1 base, the V and J ends lie 14 bases apart. The germline V gene encodes CDR1 GEAIGNYY and CDR2 EKD. Sample: blood. The receptor was isolated from a child who was a newborn, infant or young child, either healthy, febrile or measles-vaccinated (not recorded which). Here the chain combines TRDV2 and TRDJ1; the D gene is perhaps TRDD3, on 6 matching bases. Here the CDR3 is given as CACDTVGAWVTDKLIF. The nucleotide sequence is TGTGCCTGTGACACCGTGGGGGCTTGGGTCACCGATAAACTCATCTTT.